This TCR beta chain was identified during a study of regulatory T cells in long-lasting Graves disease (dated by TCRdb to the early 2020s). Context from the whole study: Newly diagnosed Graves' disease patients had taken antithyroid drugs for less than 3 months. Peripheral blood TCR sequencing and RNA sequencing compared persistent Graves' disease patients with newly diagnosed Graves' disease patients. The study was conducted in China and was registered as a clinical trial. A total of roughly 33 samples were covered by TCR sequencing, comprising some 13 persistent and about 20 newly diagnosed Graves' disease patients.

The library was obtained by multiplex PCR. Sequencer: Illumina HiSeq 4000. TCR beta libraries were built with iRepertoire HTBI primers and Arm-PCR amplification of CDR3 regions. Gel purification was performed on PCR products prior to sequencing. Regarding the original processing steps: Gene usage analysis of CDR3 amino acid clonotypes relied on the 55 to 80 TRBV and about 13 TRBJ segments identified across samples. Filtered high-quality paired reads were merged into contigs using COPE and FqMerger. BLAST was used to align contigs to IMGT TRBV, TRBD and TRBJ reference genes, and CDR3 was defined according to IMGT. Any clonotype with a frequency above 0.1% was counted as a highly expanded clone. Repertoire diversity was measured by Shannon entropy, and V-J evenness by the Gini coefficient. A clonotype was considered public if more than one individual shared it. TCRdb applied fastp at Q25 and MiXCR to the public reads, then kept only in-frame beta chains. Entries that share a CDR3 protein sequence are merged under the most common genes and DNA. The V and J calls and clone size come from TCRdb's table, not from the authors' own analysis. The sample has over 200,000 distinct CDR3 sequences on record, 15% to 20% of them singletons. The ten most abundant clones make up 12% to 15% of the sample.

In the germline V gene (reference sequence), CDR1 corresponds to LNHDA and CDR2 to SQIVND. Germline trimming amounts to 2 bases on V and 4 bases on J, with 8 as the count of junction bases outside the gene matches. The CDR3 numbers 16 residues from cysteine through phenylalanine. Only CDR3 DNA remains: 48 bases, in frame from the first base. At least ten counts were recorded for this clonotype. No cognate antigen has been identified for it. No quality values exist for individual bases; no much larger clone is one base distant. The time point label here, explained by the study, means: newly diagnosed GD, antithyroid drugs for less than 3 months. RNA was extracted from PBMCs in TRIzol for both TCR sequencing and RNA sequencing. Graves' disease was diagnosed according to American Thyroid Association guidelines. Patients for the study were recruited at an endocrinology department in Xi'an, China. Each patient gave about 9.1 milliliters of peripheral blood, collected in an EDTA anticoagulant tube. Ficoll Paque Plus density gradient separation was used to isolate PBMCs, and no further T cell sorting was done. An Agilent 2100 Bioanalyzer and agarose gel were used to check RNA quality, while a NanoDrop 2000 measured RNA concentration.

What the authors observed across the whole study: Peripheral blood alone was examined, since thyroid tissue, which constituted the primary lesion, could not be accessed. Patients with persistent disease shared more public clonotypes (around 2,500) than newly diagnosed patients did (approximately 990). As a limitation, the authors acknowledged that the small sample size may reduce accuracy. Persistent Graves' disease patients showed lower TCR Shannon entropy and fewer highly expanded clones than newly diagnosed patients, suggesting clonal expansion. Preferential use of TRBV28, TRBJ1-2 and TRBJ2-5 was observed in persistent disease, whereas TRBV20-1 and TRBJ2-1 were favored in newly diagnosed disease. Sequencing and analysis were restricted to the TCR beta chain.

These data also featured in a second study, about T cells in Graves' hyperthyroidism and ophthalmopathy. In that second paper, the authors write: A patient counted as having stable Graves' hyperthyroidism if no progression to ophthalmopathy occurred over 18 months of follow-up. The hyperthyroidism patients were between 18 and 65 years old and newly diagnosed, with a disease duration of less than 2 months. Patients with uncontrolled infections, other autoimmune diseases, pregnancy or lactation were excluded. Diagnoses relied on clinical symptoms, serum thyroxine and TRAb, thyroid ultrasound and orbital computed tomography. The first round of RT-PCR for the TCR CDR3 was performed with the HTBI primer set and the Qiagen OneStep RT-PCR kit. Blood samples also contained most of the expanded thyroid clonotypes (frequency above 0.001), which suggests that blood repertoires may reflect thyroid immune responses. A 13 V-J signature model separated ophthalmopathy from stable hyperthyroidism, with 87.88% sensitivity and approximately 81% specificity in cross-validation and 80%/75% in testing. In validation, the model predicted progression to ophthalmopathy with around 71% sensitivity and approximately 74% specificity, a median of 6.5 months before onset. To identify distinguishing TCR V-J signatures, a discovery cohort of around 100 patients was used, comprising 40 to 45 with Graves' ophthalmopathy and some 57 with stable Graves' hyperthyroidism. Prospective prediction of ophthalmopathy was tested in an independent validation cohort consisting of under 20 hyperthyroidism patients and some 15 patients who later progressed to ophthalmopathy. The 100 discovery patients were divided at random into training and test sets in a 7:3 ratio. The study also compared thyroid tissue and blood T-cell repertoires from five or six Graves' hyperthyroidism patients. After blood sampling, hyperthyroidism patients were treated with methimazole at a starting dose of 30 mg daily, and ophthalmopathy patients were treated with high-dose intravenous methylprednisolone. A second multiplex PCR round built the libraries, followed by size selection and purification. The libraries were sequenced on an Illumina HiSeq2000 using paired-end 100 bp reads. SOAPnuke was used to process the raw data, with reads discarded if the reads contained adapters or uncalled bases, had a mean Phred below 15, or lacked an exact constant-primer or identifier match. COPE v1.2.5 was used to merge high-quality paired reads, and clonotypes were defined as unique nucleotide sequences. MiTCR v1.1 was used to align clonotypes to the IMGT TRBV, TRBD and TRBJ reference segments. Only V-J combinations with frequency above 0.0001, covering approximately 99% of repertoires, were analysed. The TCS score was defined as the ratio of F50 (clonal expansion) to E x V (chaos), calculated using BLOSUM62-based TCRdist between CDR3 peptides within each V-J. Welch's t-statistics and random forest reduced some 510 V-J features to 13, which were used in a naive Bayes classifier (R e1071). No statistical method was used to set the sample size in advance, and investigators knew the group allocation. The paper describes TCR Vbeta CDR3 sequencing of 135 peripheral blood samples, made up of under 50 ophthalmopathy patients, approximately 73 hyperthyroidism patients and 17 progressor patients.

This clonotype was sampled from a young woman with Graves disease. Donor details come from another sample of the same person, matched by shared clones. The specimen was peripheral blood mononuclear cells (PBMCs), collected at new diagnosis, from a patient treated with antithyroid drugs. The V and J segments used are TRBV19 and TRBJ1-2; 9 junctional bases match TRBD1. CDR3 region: CASSIINRGLGYGYTF. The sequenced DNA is TGTGCCAGTAGTATAATCAACAGGGGGCTCGGCTATGGCTACACCTTC.